This TCR beta chain comes out of a study of human T cells and chemical hapten exposure (dated by TCRdb to about 2021). Looking at the study overall: For sensitization, 2% DPC in acetone was applied to a 2 cm by 2 cm area of upper inner arm skin. Patients additionally received weekly therapeutic DPC doses to the scalp throughout the roughly 25-week study period. Patch testing on the upper back used Finn chambers containing 0.01% DPC, with scoring done after 6 days according to International Contact Dermatitis Research Group standards. The mostly female patient cohort included alopecia areata with under or over 50% scalp involvement, alopecia totalis and alopecia universalis. Libraries were pooled for sequencing, and variation in per-sample TCR yields was attributed mainly to small differences in library volumes within the pool. The study tracked peripheral blood TCR repertoire changes in vivo during primary and secondary sensitization to the hapten diphenylcyclopropenone (DPC) in alopecia patients. Blood samples were taken from patients before sensitization (week 0) and then at 2, 6 and about 24 weeks after DPC sensitization. Twenty-nine alopecia patients gave blood for TCR sequencing at one to four time points (pre-sensitization, 2, 6 and 24 weeks).

Spanning cysteine to phenylalanine, the CDR3 consists of 16 amino acids. Here the CDR3 DNA is all that survives: 48 bases in frame from base 1. Trimming costs V 0 bases and J 6 bases, and their ends lie 17 bases apart. The germline V gene sets CDR1 to MNHEY and CDR2 to SVGAGI. The time point label on this specimen signifies: patch test 1, 2 weeks after DPC sensitization. The meaning of the sample's treatment or condition label: therapeutic diphenylcyclopropenone sensitization with weekly scalp DPC. At each patch-test visit, blood was drawn before the patch test was applied. Patients were considered eligible if aged 18 to 70, diagnosed with alopecia and deemed suitable for DPC therapy, and patients were excluded if pregnant. Total RNA was extracted from unfractionated whole blood collected in Tempus Blood RNA tubes. This clonotype was found many times. What antigen it recognizes has not been identified. The record has no base qualities; no much larger clone is one base away.

What the authors observed across the whole study: DPC sensitization did not change how many TCRs were above 1 in 1000 frequency, and no evidence was found of alterations in global repertoire structure. All patients had alopecia, a presumed autoimmune disease, so their immune response might differ from that of healthy individuals. Patch test score correlated positively with the number of PT1 expanded TCRs, reaching significance at thresholds 8, 16 and 32 but not at 4. After repeated subsampling, changes were observed in the strength of the expansion versus patch-test correlation and in the threshold at which the correlation became significant. Significantly more large CDR3 similarity clusters were formed by expanded TCRs than by pre-sensitization or healthy control sets, consistent with antigen-driven responses.

The library was obtained by RACE. Sequenced on a NextSeq 500. During library preparation, unique molecular identifiers were attached to individual cDNA molecules so that TCRs could be counted quantitatively and reproducibly. From each blood RNA sample, both TCR alpha and TCR beta chains were sequenced. In the paper's pipeline: The median number of TCRs per sample was approximately 93,000, ranging from roughly 20,000 to 690,600. V, J and CDR3 annotation of the TCR reads was carried out using the Decombinator software suite. For the PS versus PT1 abundance plots, all samples were subsampled to the same number of TCRs (28,000). Expanded TCRs were defined as absent before sensitization and observed at least eight times at the 2-week time point. TCRdb handled the public reads itself, with Q25 trimming in fastp and clone calling in MiXCR, and kept productive beta chains. When rows share a CDR3 protein, they turn into one entry using the most common DNA and genes. The V and J calls come from TCRdb's annotation, not from the publication. Here the sample has 150,000 to 200,000 distinct CDR3 sequences; 14% occur a single time. In total, the top ten clones hold 1.7% of the sample.

This specimen was whole blood, taken in connection with sensitization to the hapten diphenylcyclopropenone (DPC). The receptor comes from a woman aged 25 to 39 with alopecia areata. Some clones in this sample may be carry-over from other donors' samples. The rearranged segments are TRBV6-5 and TRBJ1-1, with a tentative D gene TRBD1 over 6 matching bases. The CDR3 amino acid sequence is: CASSYSMVSGAAEAFF. The sequenced DNA: TGTGCCAGCAGTTACTCGATGGTCTCGGGGGCCGCTGAAGCTTTCTTT.